This T cell receptor beta chain was sequenced in a study of spatial heterogeneity in lung cancer. Looking at the study overall: Detection consistently captured more beta-chain sequences than alpha-chain sequences.

Per the germline V gene, CDR1 is SGHDT and CDR2 is YYEEEE. This CDR3 contains 14 residues. With 5 bases removed from V and 5 bases from J, the gap between germline ends came to 17 bases. Every TCR cDNA molecule bore a unique molecular identifier. From the 5' RACE reads, TCRdb called clonotypes with MiXCR, one entry per CDR3 protein. The repertoire has more than 30,000 distinct CDR3 sequences, about 5.8% of them found once; the top ten carry 11%. Time point meaning: sample taken at primary tumor resection. No cells were sorted before sequencing. The whole RNA sequenced was extracted from tumor, nontumor lung or frozen PBMC. The donors were about 67 patients with non-small cell lung cancer that was early-stage and untreated. Turning to this clonotype: It may be a read error: a sequence one base away is much more abundant.

The V call is TRBV5-6, the J call TRBJ2-7, with no clear D. This specimen was PBMCs, taken at surgery. The sequence was collected from a male donor with early-stage non-small cell lung cancer. The CDR3 bases are TGTGCCAGCAGATTGATAGGGTCTGGCAACGAGCAGTACTTC. Encoded protein: CASRLIGSGNEQYF.